This T cell receptor (beta chain) was recorded in a study of CD8 T cells in Susac syndrome. Study-wide context: Within the group of sequenced Susac syndrome patients, more than five had active disease and 8 or 9 were in remission.

The length of the CDR3 is 14 residues. Per germline, CDR1 MNHEY and CDR2 SMNVEV (reference sequence). V was clipped by 2 bases and J by 3 bases; unmatched bases: 3. RNA totalling 0.5 to 1 ug underwent reverse transcription with random hexamers. By means of immunoSEQ multiplex PCR, TCR beta CDR3 spanning 54 Vbeta and 13 Jbeta underwent amplification. Using its own MiXCR run on the immunoSEQ multiplex PCR reads, TCRdb lists one record per CDR3 protein. The repertoire has 84,000 or so distinct CDR3 sequences, about 94% of them found once; the top ten carry under 1%. CD8+ and CD4+ T cells circulating in blood were sequenced for TCR beta. The CD8+ and CD4+ T cells were isolated magnetically using a negative isolation approach, whereas the TEMRA cells were enriched by FACS.

J is TRBJ2-5 and V is TRBV27, with 7 bases matching TRBD2. Material for sequencing was CD8+ T cells from PBMCs. The clonotype originates from a human donor with Susac syndrome. The CDR3 nucleotides read TGTGCCAGCAGTTTACTAGCGGAGAAAGAGACCCAGTACTTC. Translation gives CASSLLAEKETQYF.